Presented here are 17 T cell receptor beta chains from one specimen sequenced in a study of blood T cells in healthy people across ages. Next came a second PCR, run for about 6 to 11 cycles, which used a sample-barcoded 5' primer along with a J-beta primer mix. TCRdb reanalysed the 5' RACE reads using MiXCR and keeps one entry per CDR3 protein. The repertoire holds approximately 690,000 distinct CDR3 sequences, 40% to 50% seen once, with approximately 29% in the top ten. The source material was blood. These receptors originate from a man older than 75 in good health.

This clonotype was found many times. J is TRBJ1-6 and V is TRBV6-2 or TRBV6-3; tentatively, D is TRBD1 (5 bases). V was cut by 2 bases and J by 11 bases, with 13 bases left in between. The germline V gene encodes CDR1 MNHEY and CDR2 SVGEGT. The CDR3 is 14 residues long. The CDR3, as DNA: TGTGCCAGCAGTTACAAAGTGCAGGGAACACCCCTCCACTTT. Its protein is CASSYKVQGTPLHF.

In this sample, this clonotype turned up once. V usage is TRBV4-2 and J usage is TRBJ2-5; 14 bases match TRBD2. The CDR3 is 19 amino acids. CDR1 LGHNA and CDR2 YNFKEQ come from the germline V gene. Unmatched junction bases numbered 11, after V lost 3 bases and J lost 2 bases. The CDR3 spells CASSQAGTSGGYKQETQYF. The DNA for the CDR3 is TGTGCCAGCAGCCAGGCCGGGACTAGCGGGGGATATAAACAAGAGACCCAGTACTTC.

This clonotype was observed many times. This rearrangement joins TRBV9 to TRBJ2-5; D not resolved. In germline, CDR1 is SGDLS, CDR2 YYNGEE. There are 15 residues in the CDR3. The germline V and J ends were trimmed by 0 bases and 5 bases, with 14 bases remaining between them. As DNA, the CDR3 is TGTGCCAGCAGCGTAGAAATCGGGTTACGGGAGACCCAGTACTTC. Residues: CASSVEIGLRETQYF.

The V gene is TRBV20-1, the J gene TRBJ2-4; 11 bases match TRBD2. The germline V gene encodes CDR1 DFQATT and CDR2 SNEGSKA (reference sequence). V was pared by 0 bases and J by 0 bases, with 19 bases of the junction left unmatched. The length of the CDR3 is 22 residues. The CDR3, as DNA: TGCAGTGCTAGAGATCAAAAGGGCAAGGGGGGGACTAGCGGTCTAGCCAAAAACATTCAGTACTTC. It translates to CSARDQKGKGGTSGLAKNIQYF.

V and J are TRBV28 and TRBJ2-7, with 10 positions matching TRBD1. The J call may be mistaken, given a closer DNA end match to TRBJ2-5. This CDR3 has 14 amino acids. Germline lookup yields CDR1 MDHEN and CDR2 SYDVKM. The CDR3 nucleotides are TGTGCCAGCAGTTTTGGACAGGGGGAAGTGACCCAGTACTTC. This translates into CASSFGQGEVTQYF.

The sample holds a few counts of this clonotype. The chain has TRBV7-2 and TRBJ2-5, with TRBD1 matching 7 bases. The assigned J gene may be wrong: the sequence end matches TRBJ2-7 better. The germline V gene encodes CDR1 SGHTA and CDR2 FQGNSA. The CDR3 totals 13 residues. CDR3 DNA sequence: TGTGCCAGCAGCGCTACAGGGGACTACGAGCAGTACTTC. This encodes CASSATGDYEQYF.

This clonotype was found a few times. The V gene is TRBV10-3, the J gene TRBJ2-5; TRBD1 aligns across 9 bases. Germline CDR1 is ENHRY and CDR2 is SYGVKD. This CDR3 comprises 14 residues. Germline trimming cut 7 bases from V and 0 bases from J; bases unmatched to any gene: 3. CDR3 sequence: CAIKGTGYQETQYF. CDR3 sequence (DNA): TGTGCCATCAAGGGGACAGGGTACCAAGAGACCCAGTACTTC.

In this sample, this clonotype turned up a few times. This chain joins TRBV20-1 and TRBJ1-1, with 7 bases matching TRBD1. CDR1 is DFQATT, CDR2 SNEGSKA, per germline (reference sequence). The J segment lost 7 bases and the V segment lost 3 bases, leaving 5 bases of the junction unmatched. This CDR3 is built from 12 residues. The CDR3 DNA reads as TGCAGTGCTAGGGGACAGAAATTTGAAGCTTTCTTT. Amino acids: CSARGQKFEAFF.

This chain links TRBV15 with TRBJ2-3; 15 positions agree with TRBD2. Germline CDR1 reads LNHNV; CDR2 reads YYDKDF (reference sequence). This CDR3 is 18 amino acids long. J gave up 4 bases and V 0 bases, and 5 bases lay outside the gene matches. CDR3 sequence reads: CATSRESGLAGGADTQYF. In DNA, the CDR3 is TGTGCCACCAGCAGAGAGTCGGGACTAGCGGGGGGCGCAGATACGCAGTATTTT. Full variable domain (rest looked up from reference TRBV15 and TRBJ2-3): DAMVIQNPRYQVTQFGKPVTLSCSQTLNHNVMYWYQQKSSQAPKLLFHYYDKDFNNEADTPDNFQSRRPNTSFCFLDIRSPGLGDTAMYLCATSRESGLAGGADTQYFGPGTRLTVL.

The genes are TRBV7-9 and TRBJ2-5; 13 positions agree with TRBD2. The germline V gene has CDR1 SEHNR and CDR2 FQNEAQ (reference sequence). The CDR3 spans 18 residues. With 5 bases clipped from V and 4 bases from J, the junction kept 13 bases outside the gene matches. The CDR3 coding sequence is TGTGCCAGCAGCCCGCCGGGACTAGCGGGATCTGGTGTAGAGACCCAGTACTTC. Its protein is CASSPPGLAGSGVETQYF.

This clonotype was detected only a few times. CDR3 sequence reads: CASAHLGRRYEQYF. The CDR3 region has the DNA TGTGCCAGTGCACACCTAGGAAGAAGGTACGAGCAGTACTTC. The chain employs TRBV2 and TRBJ2-7; D is unclear. The CDR3 has 14 residues. CDR1 is SNHLY and CDR2 is FYNNEI in the germline V gene. Trimming removed 9 bases at V and 4 bases at J, with 19 bases between.

V usage is TRBV15 and J usage is TRBJ1-1; no firm D call. With 0 bases removed from V and 6 bases from J, the gap between germline ends came to 8 bases. This CDR3 region has 13 residues. The germline gives CDR1 LNHNV, CDR2 YYDKDF (reference sequence). The CDR3 here is CATSREQTAEAFF. The CDR3, as DNA: TGTGCCACCAGCAGAGAGCAGACGGCTGAAGCTTTCTTT.

This clonotype has just a few counts. The genes are TRBV24-1 and TRBJ2-1; 7 bases align to TRBD1. Germline V CDR1 and CDR2: KGHDR, SFDVKD. V lost 2 bases and J lost 7; bases outside the gene matches: 10. The CDR3 totals 16 residues. In DNA, the CDR3 is TGTGCCACCAGTGATTCCAATGCAGGGGGTTGGAATGAGCAGTTCTTC. This sequence encodes CATSDSNAGGWNEQFF.

This clonotype occurred many times. V gene TRBV12-3 or TRBV12-4 combines with J gene TRBJ2-7, with 8 bases fitting TRBD1. V shed 5 bases and J 4 bases; nucleotides not matched to a gene: 7. The CDR3 has 14 amino acids. CDR3 amino acids: CASSLTGAWYEQYF. In DNA form, the CDR3 reads TGTGCCAGCAGTCTGACAGGGGCTTGGTACGAGCAGTACTTC.

This clonotype was found once. The V call is TRBV6-5, the J call TRBJ2-3, with TRBD1 matching 8 bases. Trimming at V came to 6 bases and at J to 5 bases, leaving 7 bases not matched to a gene. Germline V lookup: CDR1 MNHEY, CDR2 SVGAGI. The CDR3 has 14 amino acids. CDR3 in DNA: TGTGCCAGCAGGCTCCAGGGGGCTGGAGATACGCAGTATTTT. This codes for CASRLQGAGDTQYF.

The table lists this clonotype with a few counts. J is TRBJ2-3 and V is TRBV11-3; 9 nucleotides line up with TRBD1. With V trimmed by 9 bases and J by 5 bases, 9 bases remained unmatched. The CDR3 has 14 residues. Looked up from germline, CDR1 is SGHNT and CDR2 is YENEEA. CDR3: CASSDRGEKDTQYF. CDR3 sequence (DNA): TGTGCCAGTTCGGACAGGGGAGAGAAAGATACGCAGTATTTT.

About this clonotype itself: At one boundary the junction diverges from the germline segment, which might be a read error. The CDR3 reads CASSEVISSPLHF. The CDR3 bases are TGCGCCAGCAGTGAAGTTATCAGTTCACCCCTCCACTTT. The V call is TRBV25-1, the J call TRBJ1-6; no definite D call. The germline CDR1 and CDR2 sequences are MGHDK and SYGVNS. The CDR3 covers 13 residues.